Shown below are 5 T cell receptor beta chains from a single sample sequenced in a study of T cell responses to AZD1222 COVID-19 vaccine. Measured with immunoSEQ multiplex PCR; TCRdb has only the in-frame clones, and not every one. The top ten clones hold roughly 1.8% of a sample with 95,000 to 150,000 clones, about 90% of them seen once. Here the sequenced sample was peripheral blood, taken on day 0 of AZD1222 vaccination. The receptors derive from an adult in good health.

This clone was observed a single time. The chain employs TRBV7-2 and TRBJ2-1, with D unclear. The germline V gene encodes CDR1 SGHTA and CDR2 FQGNSA. The CDR3 is 12 residues long. The V end lost 5 bases, the J end lost 9 bases, and 11 bases lay between the germline ends. As DNA, the CDR3 is TGTGCCAGCAGCCCCGGTATGAGTGAGCAGTTCTTC. This codes for CASSPGMSEQFF.

This clone was recorded only once. This chain joins TRBV7-9 and TRBJ1-6; 8 positions agree with TRBD1. CDR3 length equals 14 residues. The junction had 5 bases not matched to a gene; V was cut back by 6 bases and J by 7 bases. Germline CDR1 reads SEHNR; CDR2 reads FQNEAQ (reference sequence). The CDR3 DNA sequence: TGTGCCAGCAGTTGGACAGGGACGAATTCACCCCTCCACTTT. Its translation is CASSWTGTNSPLHF.

The rearrangement joins TRBV7-2 to TRBJ2-7; 7 nucleotides agree with TRBD1. This CDR3 region has 15 residues. Trimming removed 2 bases from V and 0 bases from J; junction bases left unmatched: 4. Germline values: CDR1 SGHTA, CDR2 FQGNSA. CDR3 in amino acids: CASSLRGGGSYEQYV. For the CDR3, the DNA is TGTGCCAGCAGCTTAAGAGGGGGCGGCTCCTACGAGCAGTACGTC.

This chain uses TRBV5-4 with TRBJ2-1, with D possibly matching TRBD2 (6 bases). The germline V gene encodes CDR1 SGHNT and CDR2 YYREEE (reference sequence). The CDR3 loop spans 13 amino acids. The germline V and J ends were trimmed by 0 bases and 10 bases, with 11 bases remaining between them. The CDR3 region has the DNA TGTGCCAGCAGCTTGGCCGGGGGATACGAGCAGTTCTTC. The encoded protein is CASSLAGGYEQFF.

The chain joins TRBV29-1 to TRBJ2-5; TRBD1 agrees at 11 bases. V lost 7 bases and J lost 5; bases outside the gene matches: 6. Germline loops: CDR1 SQVTM, CDR2 ANQGSEA. This CDR3 is built from 13 residues. CDR3 sequence (DNA): TGCAGCGATTCCCGGGACAGGGGGGAGACCCAGTACTTC. Translating it yields CSDSRDRGETQYF.